A single sample is the source of the 29 T cell receptor beta chains below, sequenced in a study. TCRdb fed the RT-PCR reads into MiXCR, producing one record per CDR3 protein. The sample yields more than 600,000 distinct CDR3 sequences, 11% to 15% seen once. The sequenced material came from memory CD4+ T cells from blood. These receptors all come from a female donor in good health, serving as a healthy control.

This clonotype was recorded at least ten times. J is TRBJ1-1 and V is TRBV7-3; D remains ambiguous. The CDR3 length is 13 residues. V was pared by 5 bases and J by 6 bases, with 13 bases between. CDR1 is SGHTA and CDR2 is FQGTGA in the germline V gene. The CDR3 loop reads CASSVTSGPEAFF. For the CDR3, the DNA is TGTGCCAGCAGCGTCACGTCAGGCCCTGAAGCTTTCTTT.

On this clonotype: A much larger clone is a single base away; this may be a read error. The J gene is TRBJ1-1, the V gene TRBV15; D is ambiguous. Trimming cost V 0 bases and J 6 bases, with 8 bases left between them. Per the germline V gene, CDR1 is LNHNV and CDR2 is YYDKDF (reference sequence). This CDR3 has 13 amino acids. The CDR3 nucleotides are TGTGCCACCAGCAGAGACCTACAGCCTGAAGCTTTCTTT. This encodes CATSRDLQPEAFF.

This clonotype was observed at least ten times. The chain employs TRBV6-5 and TRBJ1-5; possible D gene TRBD1, 6 bases. The CDR3 is made up of 17 amino acids. Germline V CDR1 and CDR2: MNHEY, SVGAGI. V lost 0 bases and J lost 5, with 17 bases in between. The CDR3 protein is CASSYSFIGGADQPQHF. In DNA form, the CDR3 reads TGTGCCAGCAGTTACTCGTTTATCGGGGGCGCCGATCAGCCCCAGCATTTT.

This clonotype has only a few counts. The V call is TRBV28, the J call TRBJ2-2; 7 nucleotides line up with TRBD1. CDR1 and CDR2 from the germline V gene are MDHEN and SYDVKM. This CDR3 contains 15 residues. The V gene end was trimmed by 4 bases and the J gene end by 3 bases; junction bases not matched to a gene: 5. The CDR3 region has the DNA TGTGCCAGCAGTTCAGGACAGGACTACACCGGGGAGCTGTTTTTT. Its protein is CASSSGQDYTGELFF.

The J gene is TRBJ2-1, the V gene TRBV5-1; TRBD2 matches 7 bases. Germline CDR1 and CDR2: SGHRS and YFSETQ. V lost 8 bases and J lost 8; bases outside the gene matches: 10. The CDR3 contains 13 residues. CDR3 nucleotides: TGCGCCAGTGCGCACCGGGGGGAGGATGAGCAGTTCTTC. Its translation: CASAHRGEDEQFF.

The genes are TRBV7-2 and TRBJ1-6; no clear D. Trimming removed 7 bases from V and 0 bases from J, with 10 bases in between. The CDR3 has 15 amino acids. Germline V gene data show CDR1 as SGHTA and CDR2 as FQGNSA. In DNA form, the CDR3 reads TGTGCCAGCACCCAAATGGGCTCCTATAATTCACCCCTCCACTTT. It yields the protein CASTQMGSYNSPLHF.

The gene calls are TRBV5-1 and TRBJ2-7, with a weak D call TRBD1 (6 bases). The length of the CDR3 is 14 residues. Germline V gene sequence: CDR1 SGHRS, CDR2 YFSETQ. V was cut by 2 bases and J by 3 bases, with 12 bases left in between. The CDR3 DNA is TGCGCCAGCAGCTTAAAAAACAGGGACTACGAGCAGTACTTC. Protein sequence: CASSLKNRDYEQYF.

This rearrangement joins TRBV15 to TRBJ2-3, with D possibly being TRBD1 (5 bases). The germline V gene has CDR1 LNHNV and CDR2 YYDKDF (reference sequence). The CDR3 is 16 residues long. V was pared by 4 bases and J by 4 bases, with 18 bases between. The CDR3 sequence is CATSTLDGIRADTQYF. CDR3 coding DNA: TGTGCCACCAGCACTCTTGATGGGATCAGGGCAGATACGCAGTATTTT. Variable domain in full (rest from reference TRBV15 and TRBJ2-3): DAMVIQNPRYQVTQFGKPVTLSCSQTLNHNVMYWYQQKSSQAPKLLFHYYDKDFNNEADTPDNFQSRRPNTSFCFLDIRSPGLGDTAMYLCATSTLDGIRADTQYFGPGTRLTVL.

This clonotype turned up a few times. This CDR3 reads CASSLGRGEETQYF. The CDR3 DNA follows: TGTGCCAGCAGCTTAGGGCGGGGAGAAGAGACCCAGTACTTC. V is TRBV7-9 and J is TRBJ2-5, with D perhaps matching TRBD2 (6 bases). Germline assignment: CDR1 SEHNR and CDR2 FQNEAQ (reference sequence). Trimming cost V 1 base and J 3 bases, with 9 bases left between them. The CDR3 runs to 14 residues. The full variable domain, rest sourced from reference TRBV7-9 and TRBJ2-5, is DTGVSQNPRHKITKRGQNVTFRCDPISEHNRLYWYRQTLGQGPEFLTYFQNEAQLEKSRLLSDRFSAERPKGSFSTLEIQRTEQGDSAMYLCASSLGRGEETQYFGPGTRLLVL.

In this sample, this clonotype turned up many times. The chain recombines TRBV12-3 or TRBV12-4 with TRBJ1-5, with D unresolved. The CDR3 loop spans 13 amino acids. Trimming took off 2 bases at V and 7 bases at J, with 9 bases between the two ends. The CDR3 sequence: CASSLTHEQPQHF. The DNA of the CDR3 is TGTGCCAGCAGTTTAACTCATGAGCAGCCCCAGCATTTT.

This clonotype was observed a single time. This chain uses TRBV7-3 with TRBJ2-7, with no clear D. The germline V and J ends were trimmed by 1 base and 12 bases, with 7 bases remaining between them. The CDR3 is made up of 10 amino acids. Germline CDR1 reads SGHTA; CDR2 reads FQGTGA. The CDR3 DNA reads as TGTGCCAGCAGCTTAAGCAGTATGTACTTC. Protein product: CASSLSSMYF.

The sample holds many counts of this clonotype. This sequence joins TRBV20-1 and TRBJ2-7; TRBD1 matches at 12 bases. Germline CDR1 and CDR2: DFQATT and SNEGSKA (reference sequence). This CDR3 comprises 14 residues. The ends lost 8 bases at V and 5 bases at J; junction bases unmatched: 10. CDR3 sequence (DNA): TGCAGTATCTCCCGAGGGACAGGGGGCCACGAGCAGTACTTC. This sequence encodes CSISRGTGGHEQYF.

This clonotype has a handful of counts. The genes are TRBV30 and TRBJ1-1, with TRBD1 identical over 11 bases. Germline assignment: CDR1 GTSNPN and CDR2 SVGIG (reference sequence). V dropped 3 bases and J dropped 10; count of bases not matched to a gene: 7. The CDR3 has 13 residues. CDR3 amino acids: CAWSRTGGIGAFF. The CDR3 DNA sequence: TGTGCCTGGAGCCGGACAGGGGGCATCGGAGCTTTCTTT.

V is TRBV5-1 and J is TRBJ2-7; D gene uncertain. Trimming cost V 0 bases and J 3 bases, with 7 bases left between them. This CDR3 region has 13 residues. Germline V gives CDR1 SGHRS, CDR2 YFSETQ. The CDR3 DNA is TGCGCCAGCAGCTTGGAGCCAGACTACGAGCAGTACTTC. Protein: CASSLEPDYEQYF. The variable domain in full, completed from reference TRBV5-1 and TRBJ2-7, reads KAGVTQTPRYLIKTRGQQVTLSCSPISGHRSVSWYQQTPGQGLQFLFEYFSETQRNKGNFPGRFSGRQFSNSRSEMNVSTLELGDSALYLCASSLEPDYEQYFGPGTRLTVT.

This clonotype occurred many times. This chain joins TRBV7-2 and TRBJ2-7, with D perhaps given as TRBD1 or TRBD2 (7 bases each). Germline assignment: CDR1 SGHTA and CDR2 FQGNSA. The CDR3 is 14 residues long. V lost 6 bases to trimming and J lost 3 bases, with 15 bases between them. Here the CDR3 DNA reads TGTGCCAGCAGGGGAGGGGGCGGAAGCTACGAGCAGTACTTC. This sequence encodes CASRGGGGSYEQYF. The variable domain in full, with the rest retrieved from reference TRBV7-2 and TRBJ2-7, is GAGVSQSPSNKVTEKGKDVELRCDPISGHTALYWYRQSLGQGLEFLIYFQGNSAPDKSGLPSDRFSAERTGGSVSTLTIQRTQQEDSAVYLCASRGGGGSYEQYFGPGTRLTVT.

This chain uses TRBV20-1 with TRBJ2-7, with 7 bases that match TRBD2. This CDR3 has 13 amino acids. V lost 6 bases and J lost 7; bases outside the gene matches: 12. Germline CDR1 and CDR2: DFQATT and SNEGSKA (reference sequence). CDR3 nucleotide sequence: TGCAGTGCCCCACGGGACTACCTCGGGGAGCAGTACTTC. Amino acid sequence: CSAPRDYLGEQYF.

This clonotype was found many times. The chain is built from TRBV12-3 or TRBV12-4 and TRBJ1-1; 7 nucleotides line up with TRBD1. V lost 8 bases to trimming and J lost 5 bases; unmatched junction nucleotides: 8. The CDR3 extends over 13 amino acids. For the CDR3, the DNA is TGTGCCAGCTTACGACAGGGAGAGACTGAAGCTTTCTTT. Its protein product is CASLRQGETEAFF.

V is TRBV7-2 and J is TRBJ2-5; no reliable D call. The CDR3 runs to 12 residues. The V end was cut by 6 bases, the J end by 5 bases, with 10 bases between. Per the germline V gene, CDR1 is SGHTA and CDR2 is FQGNSA. The CDR3 loop is CASSAMGETQYF. CDR3 nucleotide sequence: TGTGCCAGCAGTGCAATGGGGGAGACCCAGTACTTC.

V gene TRBV27 combines with J gene TRBJ2-2; 9 bases map to TRBD1. The CDR3 sequence is 16 residues long. Trimming removed 6 bases from V and 1 base from J; junction bases left unmatched: 6. The V gene's germline CDR1 is MNHEY and CDR2 SMNVEV (reference sequence). CDR3 amino acids: CASRPGTGRNTGELFF. The CDR3 nucleotides are TGTGCCAGCAGACCCGGGACAGGGCGGAACACCGGGGAGCTGTTTTTT.

The J gene is TRBJ2-1, the V gene TRBV14; 9 bases align to TRBD1. This CDR3 is built from 16 residues. Germline V CDR1 and CDR2: SGHDN, FVKESK. Unmatched junction bases numbered 9, after V lost 5 bases and J lost 4 bases. CDR3 protein: CASSLQGAVKYNEQFF. The CDR3 region has the DNA TGTGCCAGCAGCTTACAGGGGGCCGTCAAGTACAATGAGCAGTTCTTC.

The chain couples TRBV20-1 to TRBJ2-5; perhaps TRBD2 as D (6 bases). The CDR3 has 15 residues. The germline V gene encodes CDR1 DFQATT and CDR2 SNEGSKA (reference sequence). Trimming shortened V by 7 bases and J by 5 bases, and 23 bases separated the two germline ends. CDR3 amino acids: CSVFGSGDIGETQYF. The DNA of the CDR3 is TGCAGTGTTTTCGGGAGCGGTGACATCGGTGAGACCCAGTACTTC.

The sample holds a few counts of this clonotype. The chain recombines TRBV3-1 with TRBJ1-5; D gene unclear. Trimming pared 4 bases from V and 3 bases from J, leaving 13 bases between. The germline V gene encodes CDR1 LGHDT and CDR2 YNNKEL (reference sequence). This CDR3 comprises 15 residues. The CDR3 reads CASSPGMGSNQPQHF. The CDR3 DNA is TGTGCCAGCAGCCCTGGGATGGGGTCCAATCAGCCCCAGCATTTT.

The rearrangement joins TRBV7-2 to TRBJ1-1; 7 bases are shared with TRBD1. With V trimmed by 2 bases and J by 6 bases, 3 bases remained unmatched. This CDR3 contains 13 residues. Per germline, CDR1 SGHTA and CDR2 FQGNSA. CDR3 in amino acids: CASSLLGTAEAFF. The DNA for the CDR3 is TGTGCCAGCAGCTTATTAGGGACAGCTGAAGCTTTCTTT.

The J gene is TRBJ1-5, the V gene TRBV20-1; D remains unclear. CDR1 is DFQATT and CDR2 is SNEGSKA in the germline V gene (reference sequence). The CDR3 runs 13 residues. V was pared by 1 base and J by 5 bases, with 9 bases between. The CDR3 loop is CSARGGIDQPQHF. CDR3 nucleotides: TGCAGTGCTAGAGGCGGAATTGATCAGCCCCAGCATTTT.

This clonotype was seen a handful of times. The rearrangement joins TRBV7-2 to TRBJ2-7; D is unresolved. Looked up from germline, CDR1 is SGHTA and CDR2 is FQGNSA. V was trimmed by 1 base and J by 2 bases, leaving 12 bases between them. The CDR3 loop spans 15 amino acids. Written as DNA, the CDR3 is TGTGCCAGCAGCTTAGGAGGCAGGTCTACCTACGAGCAGTACTTC. This translates into CASSLGGRSTYEQYF.

This clonotype was seen ten or more times. The rearrangement links TRBV20-1 to TRBJ2-1; tentative D call: TRBD2 (6 bases). Germline-derived CDR1 and CDR2 are DFQATT and SNEGSKA (reference sequence). Trimming removed 4 bases from V and 2 bases from J, with 15 bases in between. There are 15 residues in the CDR3. In DNA form, the CDR3 reads TGCAGTGCTAACGGGGCCGGGAGACCCTACAATGAGCAGTTCTTC. Its protein is CSANGAGRPYNEQFF.

This clonotype was observed at least ten times. The chain recombines TRBV29-1 with TRBJ1-2; D might be TRBD1 (5 bases). The V end lost 6 bases, the J end lost 0 bases, and 17 bases lay between the germline ends. The length of the CDR3 is 15 residues. From germline, CDR1 is SQVTM and CDR2 ANQGSEA. Written as DNA, the CDR3 is TGCAGCGTCGACCGTAGGGGATCGGCTAACTATGGCTACACCTTC. Its protein is CSVDRRGSANYGYTF.

The J gene is TRBJ2-1, the V gene TRBV7-9; 9 bases align to TRBD2. Trimming took 3 bases from V and 6 from J; bases not matched to a gene: 6. The CDR3 length is 15 residues. The germline gives CDR1 SEHNR, CDR2 FQNEAQ (reference sequence). This CDR3 is CASSLGGRETNEQFF. DNA of the CDR3: TGTGCCAGCAGCTTGGGCGGGAGGGAAACCAATGAGCAGTTCTTC. Looking up the rest from reference TRBV7-9 and TRBJ2-1 gives the full variable domain: DTGVSQNPRHKITKRGQNVTFRCDPISEHNRLYWYRQTLGQGPEFLTYFQNEAQLEKSRLLSDRFSAERPKGSFSTLEIQRTEQGDSAMYLCASSLGGRETNEQFFGPGTRLTVL.

This clonotype was seen more than once but under ten times. The rearrangement uses TRBV5-1 and TRBJ2-7, with a tentative D call TRBD1 (6 bases). V shed 0 bases and J shed 3 bases, with 22 bases lying between them. This CDR3 comprises 18 residues. The germline gives CDR1 SGHRS, CDR2 YFSETQ. The CDR3 coding sequence is TGCGCCAGCAGCTTGGTTCCCCCAAGTCCAGGGGTTAGCTACGAGCAGTACTTC. Encoded protein: CASSLVPPSPGVSYEQYF.